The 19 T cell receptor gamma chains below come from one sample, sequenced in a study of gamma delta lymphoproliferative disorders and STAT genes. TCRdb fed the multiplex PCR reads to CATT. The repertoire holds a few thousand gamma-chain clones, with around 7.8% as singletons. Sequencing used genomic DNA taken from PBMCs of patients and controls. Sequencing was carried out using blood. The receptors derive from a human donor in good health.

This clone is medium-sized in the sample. This CDR3 is CAAWENSNTGWFKIF. The CDR3 DNA sequence: TGTGCTGCGTGGGAGAACTCAAACACTGGTTGGTTCAAGATATTT. The gene calls are TRGV10 and TRGJP1. Because TCRdb records no J gene, it was assigned here through a match of the DNA to germline. TRGV10 is marked as an open reading frame, function uncertain. The CDR3 consists of 15 residues. Trimming took 8 bases from V and 4 from J; bases not matched to a gene: 11.

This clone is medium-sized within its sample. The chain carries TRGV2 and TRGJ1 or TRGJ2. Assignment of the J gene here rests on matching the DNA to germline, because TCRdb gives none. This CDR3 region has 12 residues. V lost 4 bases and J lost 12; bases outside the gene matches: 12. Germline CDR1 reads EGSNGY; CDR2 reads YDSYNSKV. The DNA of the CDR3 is TGTGCCACCTGGGAAAAAAACGGGTGGAAACTCTTT. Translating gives CATWEKNGWKLF.

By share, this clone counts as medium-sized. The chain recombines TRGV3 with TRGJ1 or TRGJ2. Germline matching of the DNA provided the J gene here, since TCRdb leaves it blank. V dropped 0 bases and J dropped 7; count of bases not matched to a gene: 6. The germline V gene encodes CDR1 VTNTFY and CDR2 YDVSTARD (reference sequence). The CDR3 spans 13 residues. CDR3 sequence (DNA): TGTGCCACCTGGGACAGGCTTGGGTATAAGAAACTCTTT. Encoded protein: CATWDRLGYKKLF.

The CDR3 bases are TGTGCTGCGTGGGAAGGCCATCGGAGAAGAAGTTATAAGAAACTCTTT. This sequence encodes CAAWEGHRRRSYKKLF. This chain links TRGV10 with TRGJ1 or TRGJ2. Matching the DNA to germline supplied the J gene, which TCRdb does not give. TRGV10 is flagged as an ORF with uncertain function. V was clipped by 8 bases and J by 6 bases; unmatched bases: 20. The CDR3 consists of 16 residues.

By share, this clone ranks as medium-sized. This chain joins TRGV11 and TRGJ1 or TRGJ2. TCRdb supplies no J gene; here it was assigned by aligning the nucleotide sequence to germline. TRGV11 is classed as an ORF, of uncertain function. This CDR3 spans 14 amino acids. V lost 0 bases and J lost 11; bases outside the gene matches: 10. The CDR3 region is CACWIRHAKGEKLF. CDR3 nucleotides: TGTGCCTGCTGGATTAGGCACGCTAAGGGTGAGAAACTCTTT.

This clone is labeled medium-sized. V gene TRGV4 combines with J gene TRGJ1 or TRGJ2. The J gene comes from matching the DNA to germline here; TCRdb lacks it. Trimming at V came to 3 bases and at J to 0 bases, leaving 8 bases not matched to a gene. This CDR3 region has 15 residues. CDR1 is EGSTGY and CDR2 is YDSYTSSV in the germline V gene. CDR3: CATWDPLVNYYKKLF. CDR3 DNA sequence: TGTGCCACCTGGGATCCTCTCGTGAATTATTATAAGAAACTCTTT.

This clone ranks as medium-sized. CDR3: CATWDRQNLYYKKLF. The CDR3 DNA sequence: TGTGCCACCTGGGACAGGCAGAATCTTTATTATAAGAAACTCTTT. The chain links TRGV3 to TRGJ1 or TRGJ2. The J gene is not listed in TCRdb, so it was assigned here from a DNA match to germline. Germline trimming cut 0 bases from V and 3 bases from J; bases unmatched to any gene: 8. This CDR3 has 15 residues. Germline V lookup: CDR1 VTNTFY, CDR2 YDVSTARD (reference sequence).

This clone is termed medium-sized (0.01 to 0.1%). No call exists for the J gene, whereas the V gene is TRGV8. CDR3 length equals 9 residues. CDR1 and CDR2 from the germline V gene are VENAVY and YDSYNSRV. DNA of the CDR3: TGTGCCACCTGGGATCGAAGGCTCTTT. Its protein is CATWDRRLF.

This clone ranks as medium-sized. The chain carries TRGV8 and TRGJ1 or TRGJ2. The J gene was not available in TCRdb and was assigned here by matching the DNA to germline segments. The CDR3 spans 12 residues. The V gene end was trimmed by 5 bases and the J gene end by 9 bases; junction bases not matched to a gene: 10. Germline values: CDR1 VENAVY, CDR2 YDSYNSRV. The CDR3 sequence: CATWGPLGKKLF. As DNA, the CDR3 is TGTGCCACCTGGGGTCCCCTCGGTAAGAAACTCTTT.

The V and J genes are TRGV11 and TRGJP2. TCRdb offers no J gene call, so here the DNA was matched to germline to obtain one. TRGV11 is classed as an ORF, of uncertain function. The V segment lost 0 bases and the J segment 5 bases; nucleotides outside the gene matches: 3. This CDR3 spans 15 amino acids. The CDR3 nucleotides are TGTGCCTGCTGGATTAGGCACGTCAGTGATTGGATCAAGACGTTT. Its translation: CACWIRHVSDWIKTF.

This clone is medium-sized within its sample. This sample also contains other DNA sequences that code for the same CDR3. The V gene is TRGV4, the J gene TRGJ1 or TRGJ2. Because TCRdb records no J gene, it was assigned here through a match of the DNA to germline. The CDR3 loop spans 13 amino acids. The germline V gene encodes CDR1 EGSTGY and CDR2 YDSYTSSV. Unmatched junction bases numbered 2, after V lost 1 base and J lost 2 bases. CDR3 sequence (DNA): TGTGCCACCTGGGATGGTGATTATTATAAGAAACTCTTT. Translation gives CATWDGDYYKKLF.

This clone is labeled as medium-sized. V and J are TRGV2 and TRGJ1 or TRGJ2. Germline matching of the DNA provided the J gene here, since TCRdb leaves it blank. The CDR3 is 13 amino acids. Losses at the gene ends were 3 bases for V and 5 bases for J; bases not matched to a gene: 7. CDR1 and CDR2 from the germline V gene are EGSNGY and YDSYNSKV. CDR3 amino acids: CATWDLGDYKKLF. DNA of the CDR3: TGTGCCACCTGGGACCTAGGGGATTATAAGAAACTCTTT.

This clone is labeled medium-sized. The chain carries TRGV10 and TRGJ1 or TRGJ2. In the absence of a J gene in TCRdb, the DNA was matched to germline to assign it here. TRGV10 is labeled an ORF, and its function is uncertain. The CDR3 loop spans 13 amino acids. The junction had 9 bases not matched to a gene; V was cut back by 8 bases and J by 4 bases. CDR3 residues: CAAWKAWYYKKLF. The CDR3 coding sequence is TGTGCTGCGTGGAAAGCCTGGTATTATAAGAAACTCTTT.

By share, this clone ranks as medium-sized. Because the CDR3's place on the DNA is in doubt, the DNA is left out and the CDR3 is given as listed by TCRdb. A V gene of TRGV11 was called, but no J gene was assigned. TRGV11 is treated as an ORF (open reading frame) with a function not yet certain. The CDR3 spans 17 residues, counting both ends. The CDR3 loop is CTTVPAGLGGGDYKKLF.

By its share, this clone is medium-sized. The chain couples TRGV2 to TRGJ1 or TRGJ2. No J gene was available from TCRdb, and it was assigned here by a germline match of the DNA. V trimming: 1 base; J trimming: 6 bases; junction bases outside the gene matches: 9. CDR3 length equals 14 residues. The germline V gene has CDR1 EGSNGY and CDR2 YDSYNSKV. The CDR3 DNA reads TGTGCCACCTGGGACGGCCGAGTGGTTTATAAGAAACTCTTT. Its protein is CATWDGRVVYKKLF.

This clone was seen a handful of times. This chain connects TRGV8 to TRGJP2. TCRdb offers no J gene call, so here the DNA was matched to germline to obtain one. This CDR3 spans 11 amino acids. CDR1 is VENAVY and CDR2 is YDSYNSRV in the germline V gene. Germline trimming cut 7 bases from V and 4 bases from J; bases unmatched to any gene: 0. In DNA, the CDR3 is TGTGCCACCTGTAGTGATTGGATCAAGACGTTT. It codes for CATCSDWIKTF.

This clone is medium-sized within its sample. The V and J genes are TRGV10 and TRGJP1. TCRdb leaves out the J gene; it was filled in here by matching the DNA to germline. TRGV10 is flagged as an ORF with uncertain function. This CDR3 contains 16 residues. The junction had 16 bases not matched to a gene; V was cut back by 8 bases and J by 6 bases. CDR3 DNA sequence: TGTGCTGCGTGGGATTCCCGCCAGGGAGCTGGTTGGTTCAAGATATTT. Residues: CAAWDSRQGAGWFKIF.

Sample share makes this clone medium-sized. CDR3 nucleotide sequence: TGTGCTGCGTGGGATTATATCCTCAAACTCTTT. This encodes CAAWDYILKLF. A V gene of TRGV10 was called, but no J gene was assigned. TRGV10 is assigned to the ORF class and has an uncertain function. The CDR3 loop spans 11 amino acids.

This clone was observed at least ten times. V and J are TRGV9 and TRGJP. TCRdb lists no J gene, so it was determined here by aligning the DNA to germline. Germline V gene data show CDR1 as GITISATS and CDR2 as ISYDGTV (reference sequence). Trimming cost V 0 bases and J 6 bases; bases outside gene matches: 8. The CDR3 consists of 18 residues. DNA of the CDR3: TGTGCCTTGTGGGAGGTGCATTGGGGAGAGTTGGGCAAAAAAATCAAGGTATTT. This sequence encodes CALWEVHWGELGKKIKVF.